A single sample gave rise to the 22 T cell receptor beta chains below, sequenced in a study of cytomegalovirus exposure and HLA in healthy donors. The PCR used 60 Vbeta and 13 Jbeta primers. Sequencing used immunoSEQ multiplex PCR; TCRdb keeps in-frame clones, though not all of them. The table has 150,000 to 200,000 clones, 60% to 85% seen once; the top ten hold under 2.5%. Sequencing used PBMCs. These TCRs come from a man aged 45-60 years in good health and CMV-seropositive.

For the CDR3, the DNA is TGTGCCAGCAGCTCGCCAACTAGCGGGGGGGCAGATACGCAGTATTTT. Protein: CASSSPTSGGADTQYF. The V and J genes are TRBV7-9 and TRBJ2-3, with TRBD2 matching over 13 bases. This CDR3 is built from 16 residues. The germline gives CDR1 SEHNR, CDR2 FQNEAQ (reference sequence). V trimming: 4 bases; J trimming: 4 bases; junction bases outside the gene matches: 5.

The genes are TRBV6-5 and TRBJ1-4; D might be TRBD1 (5 bases). The V end was cut by 6 bases, the J end by 7 bases, with 12 bases between. CDR1 and CDR2 (germline): MNHEY, SVGAGI. The CDR3 loop spans 13 amino acids. The DNA of the CDR3 is TGTGCCAGCAGCTGGACAAAGGGTGAAAAACTGTTTTTT. This sequence encodes CASSWTKGEKLFF.

This chain joins TRBV19 and TRBJ2-3; 9 nucleotides line up with TRBD1. CDR1 and CDR2 (germline): LNHDA, SQIVND (reference sequence). This CDR3 region has 14 residues. The V and J ends lost 3 bases and 7 bases, in that order; junction bases with no gene match: 5. The CDR3 nucleotides read TGTGCCAGTAGTATCACAGGGGGCAAAAATACGCAGTATTTT. It codes for CASSITGGKNTQYF.

The rearrangement uses TRBV7-2 and TRBJ2-7, with a possible D match to TRBD1 (6 bases). The germline gives CDR1 SGHTA, CDR2 FQGNSA. The CDR3 is 13 amino acids. Trimming shortened V by 8 bases and J by 2 bases, and 13 bases separated the two germline ends. The CDR3: CASREAGAYEQYF. The CDR3 region has the DNA TGTGCCAGCCGAGAGGCAGGGGCCTACGAGCAGTACTTC.

There are a few counts of this clone. The V and J genes are TRBV25-1 and TRBJ2-2; 8 bases fit TRBD1. Germline lookup yields CDR1 MGHDK and CDR2 SYGVNS. The J segment lost 6 bases and the V segment lost 3 bases, leaving 9 bases of the junction unmatched. The CDR3 sequence is 16 residues long. CDR3: CASSESWTGRAGELFF. For the CDR3, the DNA is TGTGCCAGCAGTGAGTCCTGGACAGGGCGAGCCGGGGAGCTGTTTTTT.

This clone appeared a few times. The DNA for the CDR3 is TGTGCCAGCAGCTATGGACAGGGGGGGATCTATGGCTACACCTTC. This translates into CASSYGQGGIYGYTF. V gene TRBV5-5 combines with J gene TRBJ1-2; TRBD1 agrees at 10 bases. The CDR3 length is 15 residues. V was clipped by 3 bases and J by 4 bases; unmatched bases: 6. The germline gives CDR1 SGHKS, CDR2 YYEKEE (reference sequence).

The chain has TRBV5-1 and TRBJ1-1, with D hard to call. The CDR3 is 14 amino acids. Looked up from germline, CDR1 is SGHRS and CDR2 is YFSETQ. Trimming took off 2 bases at V and 1 base at J, with 9 bases between the two ends. The CDR3 sequence: CASSFNAENTEAFF. Written as DNA, the CDR3 is TGCGCCAGCAGCTTCAATGCAGAGAACACTGAAGCTTTCTTT.

This clone was counted a few times. The chain joins TRBV5-1 to TRBJ1-5; D may be TRBD1 (6 bases). V was shortened by 1 base and J by 5 bases, with 10 bases between the two germline ends. Germline V gives CDR1 SGHRS, CDR2 YFSETQ. The CDR3 is 14 amino acids. DNA of the CDR3: TGCGCCAGCAGCTTGAGGGCAGGGGATCAGCCCCAGCATTTT. Translation gives CASSLRAGDQPQHF.

The chain recombines TRBV4-1 with TRBJ2-3; 10 bases are a match to TRBD2. In germline, CDR1 is MGHRA, CDR2 YSYEKL. V dropped 1 base and J dropped 6; count of bases not matched to a gene: 4. This CDR3 has 15 residues. CDR3 amino acids: CASSQGTSGRDTQYF. The CDR3 DNA is TGCGCCAGCAGCCAAGGGACTAGCGGCAGGGATACGCAGTATTTT.

The chain joins TRBV7-2 to TRBJ2-5; the match to TRBD1 covers 8 bases. CDR1 is SGHTA and CDR2 is FQGNSA in the germline V gene. J gave up 7 bases and V 2 bases, and 3 bases lay outside the gene matches. This CDR3 contains 13 residues. Here the CDR3 reads CASSLMDRVTQYF. DNA for the CDR3: TGTGCCAGCAGCTTAATGGACAGGGTGACCCAGTACTTC.

To note about this clone: One end of the junction is discordant with germline, which a read error may explain. The chain combines TRBV28 with TRBJ1-2; D not certain. The CDR3 extends over 13 amino acids. The germline V gene encodes CDR1 MDHEN and CDR2 SYDVKM. DNA for the CDR3: TGTGCCAGCAGGGTCCTAGACGATTCGGGGAGTTCCTTC. Translating gives CASRVLDDSGSSF.

This clone showed up just a few times. The genes are TRBV9 and TRBJ2-5, with 11 bases fitting TRBD2. Germline loops: CDR1 SGDLS, CDR2 YYNGEE. The CDR3 length is 17 residues. V trimming: 3 bases; J trimming: 4 bases; junction bases outside the gene matches: 11. The CDR3 sequence is CASSGGTSGSPRETQYF. CDR3 DNA: TGTGCCAGCAGCGGCGGGACTAGCGGAAGTCCAAGAGAGACCCAGTACTTC.

V is TRBV7-6 and J is TRBJ2-1; D is possibly TRBD2 (5 bases). The CDR3 loop spans 13 amino acids. V gave up 2 bases and J gave up 4 bases, with 6 bases separating them. CDR1 is SGHVS and CDR2 is FNYEAQ in the germline V gene. The DNA for the CDR3 is TGTGCCAGCAGCTTAAGGAGGTACAATGAGCAGTTCTTC. This sequence encodes CASSLRRYNEQFF.

This clone was counted between two and nine times. The chain couples TRBV5-1 to TRBJ1-1; 7 nucleotides agree with TRBD1. CDR1 and CDR2 from the germline V gene are SGHRS and YFSETQ. The CDR3 runs to 14 residues. Unmatched junction bases numbered 4, after V lost 4 bases and J lost 1 base. The CDR3 sequence is CASSPGQPNTEAFF. Written as DNA, the CDR3 is TGCGCCAGCAGCCCGGGACAGCCGAACACTGAAGCTTTCTTT. Full variable domain (outside the CDR3, taken from reference TRBV5-1 and TRBJ1-1): KAGVTQTPRYLIKTRGQQVTLSCSPISGHRSVSWYQQTPGQGLQFLFEYFSETQRNKGNFPGRFSGRQFSNSRSEMNVSTLELGDSALYLCASSPGQPNTEAFFGQGTRLTVV.

To note about this clone: Mismatch with germline at one junction end may stem from a read error. The V call is TRBV15, the J call TRBJ2-5, with 8 bases fitting TRBD2. The CDR3 length is 16 residues. Germline V gives CDR1 LNHNV, CDR2 YYDKDF (reference sequence). In nucleotides, the CDR3 is TGTGCCGCCAGCGTAGCCGGGACTAGGGTTCGAGAGACCCAGTACTTC. This sequence encodes CAASVAGTRVRETQYF.

This clone was recorded a few times. The chain uses TRBV11-2 and TRBJ2-2; TRBD2 agrees at 11 bases. Losses at the gene ends were 8 bases for V and 2 bases for J; bases not matched to a gene: 1. Germline loops: CDR1 SGHAT, CDR2 FQNNGV. The CDR3 runs 14 residues. CDR3 coding DNA: TGTGCCAGCGGACTAGCGGGCAACACCGGGGAGCTGTTTTTT. Encoded protein: CASGLAGNTGELFF.

In this sample, this clone turned up once. This rearrangement joins TRBV2 to TRBJ2-3; D remains ambiguous. The germline CDR1 and CDR2 sequences are SNHLY and FYNNEI. The length of the CDR3 is 15 residues. The V and J ends lost 5 bases and 0 bases respectively, with 12 bases between them. The CDR3: CASSPYKSSTDTQYF. The DNA of the CDR3 is TGTGCCAGCAGTCCTTACAAATCTAGCACAGATACGCAGTATTTT. Full variable domain (missing parts from reference TRBV2 and TRBJ2-3): EPEVTQTPSHQVTQMGQEVILRCVPISNHLYFYWYRQILGQKVEFLVSFYNNEISEKSEIFDDQFSVERPDGSNFTLKIRSTKLEDSAMYFCASSPYKSSTDTQYFGPGTRLTVL.

Concerning this clone: The sample holds other DNA sequences that translate to the same CDR3. The chain employs TRBV6-1 and TRBJ2-7; TRBD2 matches at 10 bases. J gave up 4 bases and V 10 bases, and 10 bases lay outside the gene matches. There are 14 residues in the CDR3. Germline loops: CDR1 MNHNS, CDR2 SASEGT. CDR3 residues: CATYLAGVRYEQYF. CDR3 in DNA: TGTGCCACGTATCTAGCGGGAGTGCGGTACGAGCAGTACTTC.

The DNA of the CDR3 is TGTGCCAGCACGGACAGGGAAGGTGAAAAACTGTTTTTT. Its translation: CASTDREGEKLFF. The gene calls are TRBV7-8 and TRBJ1-4, with 8 bases lining up with TRBD1. Per germline, CDR1 SGHVS and CDR2 FQNEAQ. The CDR3 runs 13 residues. Trimming at V came to 7 bases and at J to 7 bases, leaving 5 bases not matched to a gene. Complete variable domain (other parts from reference TRBV7-8 and TRBJ1-4): GAGVSQSPRYKVAKRGQDVALRCDPISGHVSLFWYQQALGQGPEFLTYFQNEAQLDKSGLPSDRFFAERPEGSVSTLKIQRTQQEDSAVYLCASTDREGEKLFFGSGTQLSVL.

V usage is TRBV12-5 and J usage is TRBJ2-5, with TRBD1 identical over 7 bases. With 3 bases clipped from V and 0 bases from J, the junction kept 7 bases outside the gene matches. Germline loops: CDR1 LGHNT, CDR2 FRNRAP. This CDR3 contains 16 residues. The CDR3: CASGFGLRGNQETQYF. CDR3 bases: TGTGCTAGTGGTTTCGGGCTCAGGGGGAACCAAGAGACCCAGTACTTC.

This clone was observed a few times. The rearrangement uses TRBV4-2 and TRBJ2-5; 14 nucleotides line up with TRBD2. CDR3 length: 16 amino acids. V shed 2 bases and J 6 bases; nucleotides not matched to a gene: 5. Germline-derived CDR1 and CDR2 are LGHNA and YNFKEQ. CDR3 sequence (DNA): TGTGCCAGCAGCCAACAGACTAGCGGGGGGGGACAGACCCAGTACTTC. Protein product: CASSQQTSGGGQTQYF.

This clone occurred a few times. The chain joins TRBV10-2 to TRBJ1-5, with a weak D call TRBD1 (6 bases). In germline, CDR1 is WSHSY, CDR2 SAAADI. Deletions cut 3 bases from V and 1 base from J, with 13 bases between. The CDR3 is made up of 16 amino acids. CDR3 sequence: CASSDSQGPSNQPQHF. CDR3 nucleotides: TGCGCCAGCAGTGATAGTCAGGGGCCAAGCAATCAGCCCCAGCATTTT.